This T cell receptor (beta chain) derives from a study of blood T cell repertoires in COVID-19. In the original processing: Nucleated cell number was recorded as an estimate derived from reference gene primer amplification. The assay was immunoSEQ multiplex PCR, and TCRdb's table has in-frame clones only and misses some. Clone size and V and J calls were adopted from that table, with D and trimming inferred from the DNA. The sample lists 150,000 or so clones, approximately 79% occurring once. The V gene lost 2 bases and the J gene lost 0 bases, with 8 bases spanning the gap. Germline V lookup: CDR1 MNHNS, CDR2 SASEGT. The CDR3 is made up of 15 amino acids.

The chain carries TRBV6-1 and TRBJ1-5; no clear D. The sequenced sample consisted of PBMCs or T cells enriched from blood (not recorded which). The sequence derives from a woman aged 45-59 years who had recovered from COVID-19. Here the CDR3 reads CASSEFAASNQPQHF. The CDR3 DNA sequence: TGTGCCAGCAGTGAATTCGCGGCTAGCAATCAGCCCCAGCATTTT.